Sequencing of this T cell receptor beta chain was carried out in a study of response to subunit inactivated influenza vaccine. Trimming left V 8 bases short and J 8 bases short, with 12 bases between. This CDR3 is 12 amino acids long. Germline CDR1 and CDR2: MNHEY and SMNVEV (reference sequence). A word on this clonotype: Its antigen is not identified.

Study-level results: The authors suggested that every seasonal influenza vaccination recruits few new T cells.

TCRdb reprocessed the RT-PCR reads via MiXCR and lists one record per CDR3 protein. The data hold around 520,000 distinct CDR3 sequences, with over 9.5% observed a single time. This receptor was taken from a man aged 50 or older who received an inactivated influenza vaccine. V usage is TRBV27 and J usage is TRBJ1-4; no reliable D call. The sequences come from PBMCs from blood, collected on the day of vaccination. CDR3 in DNA: TGTGCCAGCGGGGATCGAGGAGAAAAACTGTTTTTT. Amino acids: CASGDRGEKLFF.